A single sample is the source of the 9 T cell receptor beta chains below, sequenced in a study of cytomegalovirus exposure and HLA in healthy donors. The data were produced by immunoSEQ multiplex PCR, yet TCRdb's version contains in-frame clones alone and is incomplete. The sample gives 180,000 or so clones, roughly 89% of which show up once; roughly 1.3% is in the top ten. What was sequenced was PBMCs. The receptors originated from a woman younger than 45 in good health and CMV-seronegative.

The chain combines TRBV19 with TRBJ1-2, with a tentative D call TRBD1 (5 bases). This CDR3 is built from 16 residues. V was cut by 1 base and J by 4 bases, with 16 bases left in between. CDR1 and CDR2 from the germline V gene are LNHDA and SQIVND (reference sequence). In DNA form, the CDR3 reads TGTGCCAGTAGTATAGGTGGGCAGGGAATCTCCTATGGCTACACCTTC. Protein sequence: CASSIGGQGISYGYTF. Variable domain in full (rest from reference TRBV19 and TRBJ1-2): DGGITQSPKYLFRKEGQNVTLSCEQNLNHDAMYWYRQDPGQGLRLIYYSQIVNDFQKGDIAEGYSVSREKKESFPLTVTSAQKNPTAFYLCASSIGGQGISYGYTFGSGTRLTVV.

The rearrangement links TRBV6-5 to TRBJ1-2; a possible D gene is TRBD1 (5 bases). Trimming left V 6 bases short and J 4 bases short, with 9 bases between. CDR3 length: 12 residues. Germline CDR1 MNHEY, CDR2 SVGAGI. This CDR3 is CASSRRGYGYTF. The CDR3 coding sequence is TGTGCCAGCAGCCGGAGGGGCTATGGCTACACCTTC.

This chain links TRBV14 with TRBJ1-1; tentative D call: TRBD1 (6 bases). Trimming pared 0 bases from V and 12 bases from J, leaving 14 bases between. The CDR3 runs 13 residues. The germline V gene has CDR1 SGHDN and CDR2 FVKESK. The CDR3 reads CASSQEGTQGTFF. The CDR3 DNA reads as TGTGCCAGCAGCCAAGAAGGGACACAGGGTACTTTCTTT.

This chain uses TRBV18 with TRBJ1-1; D is ambiguous. The germline V and J ends were trimmed by 3 bases and 6 bases, with 17 bases remaining between them. The CDR3 is 15 residues long. Germline V gene data show CDR1 as KGHSH and CDR2 as LQKENI. The CDR3, as DNA: TGTGCCAGCTCACCTGTTGCTTTCGGGATTTCTGAAGCTTTCTTT. The encoded protein is CASSPVAFGISEAFF.

This chain uses TRBV5-4 with TRBJ2-1, with a weak D call TRBD1 (5 bases). Deletions cut 4 bases from V and 4 bases from J, with 9 bases between. The CDR3 sequence is 13 residues long. Germline CDR1 is SGHNT and CDR2 is YYREEE (reference sequence). The CDR3 nucleotides are TGTGCCAGCAGCCAGGACACATACAATGAGCAGTTCTTC. Encoded protein: CASSQDTYNEQFF.

This chain connects TRBV5-4 to TRBJ1-1, with D unresolved. CDR3 length: 14 amino acids. The germline gives CDR1 SGHNT, CDR2 YYREEE (reference sequence). Deletions cut 3 bases from V and 1 base from J, with 10 bases between. The CDR3 DNA follows: TGTGCCAGCAGCTCTCTAGACCCGAACACTGAAGCTTTCTTT. This codes for CASSSLDPNTEAFF. The entire variable domain, with the rest obtained from reference TRBV5-4 and TRBJ1-1, is as follows: ETGVTQSPTHLIKTRGQQVTLRCSSQSGHNTVSWYQQALGQGPQFIFQYYREEENGRGNFPPRFSGLQFPNYSSELNVNALELDDSALYLCASSSLDPNTEAFFGQGTRLTVV.

This chain connects TRBV19 to TRBJ1-5, with a tentative D call TRBD1 (6 bases). The CDR3 has 15 amino acids. The germline V gene has CDR1 LNHDA and CDR2 SQIVND (reference sequence). Trimming took 1 base from V and 3 from J, leaving 10 bases between them. For the CDR3, the DNA is TGTGCCAGTAGTATAGCCAGGGGCGTCAATCAGCCCCAGCATTTT. Protein product: CASSIARGVNQPQHF.

The chain has TRBV5-6 and TRBJ2-1, with 13 positions matching TRBD2. The CDR3 has 14 amino acids. After removal of 4 bases from V and 7 bases from J, the junction contained 2 bases not matched to a gene. Germline V lookup: CDR1 SGHDT, CDR2 YYEEEE. CDR3 in DNA: TGTGCCAGCAGCGTACTAGCGGGGGGGAATGAGCAGTTCTTC. Translating it yields CASSVLAGGNEQFF.

V is TRBV7-9 and J is TRBJ1-4; 9 bases agree with TRBD1. CDR3 length: 15 residues. Germline-derived CDR1 and CDR2 are SEHNR and FQNEAQ (reference sequence). With V trimmed by 1 base and J by 7 bases, 4 bases remained unmatched. Written as DNA, the CDR3 is TGTGCCAGCAGCTTAGAAGGGACAGGGCTTGAAAAACTGTTTTTT. The encoded protein is CASSLEGTGLEKLFF.